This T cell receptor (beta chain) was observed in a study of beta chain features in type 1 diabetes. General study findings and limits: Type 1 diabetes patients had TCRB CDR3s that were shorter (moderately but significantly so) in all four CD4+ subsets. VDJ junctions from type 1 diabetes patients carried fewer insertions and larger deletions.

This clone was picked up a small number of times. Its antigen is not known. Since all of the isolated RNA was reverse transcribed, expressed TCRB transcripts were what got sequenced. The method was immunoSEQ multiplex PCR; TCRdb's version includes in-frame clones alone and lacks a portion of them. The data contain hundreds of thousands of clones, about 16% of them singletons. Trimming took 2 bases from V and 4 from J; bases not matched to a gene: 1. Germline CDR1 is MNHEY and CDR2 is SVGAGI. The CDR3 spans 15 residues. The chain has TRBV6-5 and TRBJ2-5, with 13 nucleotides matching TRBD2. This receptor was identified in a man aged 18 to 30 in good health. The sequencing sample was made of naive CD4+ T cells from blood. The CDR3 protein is CASSYGLAGVETQYF. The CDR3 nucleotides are TGTGCCAGCAGTTACGGACTAGCGGGGGTAGAGACCCAGTACTTC.